Presented here are 25 T cell receptor beta chains from one specimen sequenced in a study of molecular identifiers for immune sequencing clone quantification. TCRdb recomputed calls from the PCR reads with MiXCR, one row per CDR3 protein. The sample includes around 460,000 distinct CDR3 sequences, about a fifth of them seen just once. Sequencing was done on a sample of naive CD8+ T cells from blood, with Jurkat cell RNA spiked in. Subset defined: FACS-sorted CD8+CD4-CCR7+CD45RA+ naive T cells. The receptors stem from a human donor in good health. Some libraries in this study had Jurkat cell RNA spiked in.

This clonotype was seen only a few times. The V and J genes are TRBV23-1 and TRBJ2-5; 11 nucleotides align to TRBD1. TRBV23-1 is an open reading frame whose function is uncertain. V dropped 2 bases and J dropped 1; count of bases not matched to a gene: 6. CDR3 length: 17 amino acids. The CDR3, as DNA: TGCGCCAGCAGTCAAGGACCGGACAGGGGGCCCCAAGAGACCCAGTACTTC. Amino acids: CASSQGPDRGPQETQYF.

This clonotype was seen a handful of times. The CDR3 loop is CASSLIGETNYGYTF. The CDR3 DNA follows: TGTGCCAGCAGCTTAATTGGAGAAACCAACTATGGCTACACCTTC. The J gene is TRBJ1-2, the V gene TRBV7-9; D gene unclear. This CDR3 contains 15 residues. Germline values: CDR1 SEHNR, CDR2 FQNEAQ (reference sequence). V shed 2 bases and J shed 2 bases, with 12 bases lying between them.

For this clonotype: This is likely a read error, given that the CDR3 carries no conserved phenylalanine or tryptophan at its end. The V and J genes are TRBV11-2 and TRBJ2-5; 8 nucleotides agree with TRBD2. CDR1 and CDR2 from the germline V gene are SGHAT and FQNNGV. The CDR3 covers 13 residues. DNA of the CDR3: TGCGCCAGCAGCTTACTAGCGGTCCCGACCCAGTACTCC. This sequence encodes CASSLLAVPTQYS.

This clonotype was recorded a few times. The rearrangement joins TRBV2 to TRBJ2-7, with a tentative D call TRBD1 (6 bases). Trimming cost V 5 bases and J 4 bases, with 15 bases left between them. CDR1 SNHLY and CDR2 FYNNEI come from the germline V gene. This CDR3 is 14 amino acids long. In DNA, the CDR3 is TGTGCCAGCAGTAACCCCGGGACACCTTACGAGCAGTACTTC. Its protein is CASSNPGTPYEQYF.

This clonotype has more than one count but fewer than ten. V and J are TRBV4-1 and TRBJ1-3; D gene ambiguous. Trimming stripped 1 base from V and 0 bases from J, with 16 bases between. The CDR3 is made up of 18 amino acids. The germline gives CDR1 MGHRA, CDR2 YSYEKL. CDR3: CASSQGVNFGLSGNTIYF. The CDR3 DNA reads TGCGCCAGCAGCCAAGGTGTTAATTTCGGGCTCTCTGGAAACACCATATATTTT.

The chain is built from TRBV7-9 and TRBJ1-1, with D maybe TRBD1 (5 bases). In germline, CDR1 is SEHNR, CDR2 FQNEAQ (reference sequence). This CDR3 contains 14 residues. Trimming left V 5 bases short and J 5 bases short, with 15 bases between. The CDR3 coding sequence is TGTGCCAGCAGCACCACCCGGGGGTGGACTGAAGCTTTCTTT. Protein sequence: CASSTTRGWTEAFF.

The rearrangement uses TRBV27 and TRBJ2-7; no reliable D call. CDR3 length: 14 amino acids. Germline values: CDR1 MNHEY, CDR2 SMNVEV (reference sequence). The germline V and J ends were trimmed by 2 bases and 7 bases, with 15 bases remaining between them. CDR3 DNA: TGTGCCAGCAGTTTAAATCCATACTATGTTGAGCAGTACTTC. Residues: CASSLNPYYVEQYF.

This clonotype occurred many times. The chain joins TRBV2 to TRBJ2-1, with TRBD1 identical over 9 bases. This CDR3 has 15 residues. Germline V gene lookup returns CDR1 SNHLY and CDR2 FYNNEI. The ends lost 6 bases at V and 4 bases at J; junction bases unmatched: 7. CDR3 DNA: TGTGCCAGCAGACGAACCGGGACAGGGTACAATGAGCAGTTCTTC. This gives the protein CASRRTGTGYNEQFF.

This clonotype was seen at least ten times. This sequence joins TRBV5-4 and TRBJ2-5; 8 positions agree with TRBD2. The CDR3 spans 17 residues. The V and J ends lost 0 bases and 1 base, in that order; junction bases with no gene match: 8. Germline values: CDR1 SGHNT, CDR2 YYREEE (reference sequence). CDR3 residues: CASSLDLLLAGQETQYF. The DNA for the CDR3 is TGTGCCAGCAGCTTGGATTTATTGCTAGCGGGCCAAGAGACCCAGTACTTC.

This clonotype has ten or more counts. The rearrangement uses TRBV13 and TRBJ2-7; D might be TRBD2 (6 bases). This CDR3 contains 13 residues. Trimming cost V 5 bases and J 2 bases, with 10 bases left between them. Looked up from germline, CDR1 is PRHDT and CDR2 is FYEKMQ (reference sequence). The CDR3 protein is CASSAGLAYEQYF. Here the CDR3 DNA reads TGTGCCAGCAGCGCGGGACTCGCCTACGAGCAGTACTTC. The entire variable domain, with the rest obtained from reference TRBV13 and TRBJ2-7, is as follows: AAGVIQSPRHLIKEKRETATLKCYPIPRHDTVYWYQQGPGQDPQFLISFYEKMQSDKGSIPDRFSAQQFSDYHSELNMSSLELGDSALYFCASSAGLAYEQYFGPGTRLTVT.

The sample holds many counts of this clonotype. V gene TRBV5-1 combines with J gene TRBJ2-3, with 11 nucleotides matching TRBD2. In germline, CDR1 is SGHRS, CDR2 YFSETQ. V lost 3 bases and J lost 0; bases outside the gene matches: 6. The CDR3 is made up of 17 amino acids. As DNA, the CDR3 is TGCGCCAGCAGCTCCCCGGGACTAGCGGCAAGCACAGATACGCAGTATTTT. This codes for CASSSPGLAASTDTQYF.

The rearrangement joins TRBV4-1 to TRBJ2-5, with unresolved D. Germline values: CDR1 MGHRA, CDR2 YSYEKL. The CDR3 extends over 15 amino acids. Trimming took off 4 bases at V and 2 bases at J, with 14 bases between the two ends. CDR3 in amino acids: CASSRDGFVQETQYF. CDR3 coding DNA: TGCGCCAGCAGCCGAGATGGCTTTGTTCAAGAGACCCAGTACTTC.

This clonotype was counted many times. Compared with germline, one end of the junction differs, possibly owing to a read error. The chain joins TRBV4-3 to TRBJ1-5, with TRBD1 matching over 7 bases. Germline V lookup: CDR1 LGHNA, CDR2 YSLEER. The CDR3 totals 15 residues. CDR3 sequence reads: CASSQETGSNQPQHF. Written as DNA, the CDR3 is TGTGCCAGCAGCCAGGAGACAGGGAGCAATCAGCCCCAGCATTTT.

This clonotype appeared a few times. The gene calls are TRBV6-2 or TRBV6-3 and TRBJ1-3; no clear D. V lost 2 bases, J lost 0 bases, and 11 bases lay in between. The CDR3 extends over 16 amino acids. Germline assignment: CDR1 MNHEY and CDR2 SVGEGT. This chain's CDR3 is CASSYGMGFSGNTIYF. The CDR3 DNA is TGTGCCAGCAGTTACGGAATGGGATTCTCTGGAAACACCATATATTTT.

This clonotype has only one observation. A much larger clone lies one base from this, so it may be a read error. This chain connects TRBV28 to TRBJ2-3; D uncertain. The CDR3 covers 15 residues. Germline values: CDR1 MDHEN, CDR2 SYDVKM. The CDR3: CAISPLRGSTDTQYF. The DNA of the CDR3 is TGTGCCATCAGTCCCCTCAGAGGCAGCACAGATACGCAGTATTTT.

This clonotype was observed at least ten times. The chain is built from TRBV7-9 and TRBJ1-2, with D possibly TRBD1 on 5 matching bases. Germline V gene lookup returns CDR1 SEHNR and CDR2 FQNEAQ (reference sequence). Trimming shortened V by 1 base and J by 0 bases, and 15 bases separated the two germline ends. The CDR3 covers 17 residues. The CDR3, as DNA: TGTGCCAGCAGCTTAGAGGGACCAAGCCCCCCTAACTATGGCTACACCTTC. Translating it yields CASSLEGPSPPNYGYTF.

The rearrangement uses TRBV3-1 and TRBJ2-7, with D perhaps TRBD2 (5 bases). The CDR3 is 15 residues long. Germline lookup yields CDR1 LGHDT and CDR2 YNNKEL (reference sequence). V lost 1 base to trimming and J lost 3 bases, with 13 bases between them. The CDR3 is CASSQGGSYSYEQYF. The DNA of the CDR3 is TGTGCCAGCAGCCAAGGTGGGAGCTACAGCTACGAGCAGTACTTC.

This clonotype has a count of ten or more. The rearrangement links TRBV20-1 to TRBJ2-3; D not certain. V shed 2 bases and J shed 10 bases, with 13 bases lying between them. Per the germline V gene, CDR1 is DFQATT and CDR2 is SNEGSKA (reference sequence). The CDR3 is 12 residues long. The CDR3 nucleotides read TGCAGTGCTAGATACCTATCATTGGCGCAGTATTTT. Its protein product is CSARYLSLAQYF.

This clonotype was seen a few times. The rearrangement uses TRBV6-5 and TRBJ2-7; D uncertain. The CDR3 has 14 amino acids. The germline V and J ends were trimmed by 0 bases and 5 bases, with 11 bases remaining between them. Germline V gene data show CDR1 as MNHEY and CDR2 as SVGAGI. DNA for the CDR3: TGTGCCAGCAGTTACTCGCTGCAGGCGGACGAGCAGTACTTC. Residues: CASSYSLQADEQYF.

The genes are TRBV11-2 and TRBJ2-1; 10 nucleotides match TRBD1. Germline CDR1 is SGHAT and CDR2 is FQNNGV. The CDR3 extends over 17 amino acids. Trimming at V came to 1 base and at J to 1 base, leaving 4 bases not matched to a gene. CDR3 amino acids: CASSLATGGFSYNEQFF. In DNA, the CDR3 is TGTGCCAGCAGCTTAGCGACAGGGGGCTTTTCCTACAATGAGCAGTTCTTC.

This clonotype appeared a single time. This sequence may be a read error, since a much larger clone differs from it by one base. This likely comes from a read error, as the CDR3 has no conserved phenylalanine or tryptophan at its end. J is TRBJ2-7 and V is TRBV4-3, with 7 nucleotides matching TRBD1. There are 15 residues in the CDR3. The germline CDR1 and CDR2 sequences are LGHNA and YSLEER. Trimming took 0 bases from V and 3 from J; bases not matched to a gene: 5. CDR3 nucleotide sequence: TGCGCCAGCAGCCAAGATCGGGCAGGGGGCTACGAGCAGTACCTC. Its protein product is CASSQDRAGGYEQYL.

This clonotype has at least ten counts. V is TRBV5-6 and J is TRBJ2-7, with D hard to call. Germline CDR1 SGHDT, CDR2 YYEEEE. The CDR3 has 14 amino acids. The germline V and J ends were trimmed by 2 bases and 7 bases, with 16 bases remaining between them. CDR3 bases: TGTGCCAGCAGCTTCGGCACCCTGGGTCTGGAGCAGTACTTC. Translated: CASSFGTLGLEQYF.

This clonotype was observed a few times. V usage is TRBV5-1 and J usage is TRBJ2-5; 7 bases align to TRBD2. The V gene's germline CDR1 is SGHRS and CDR2 YFSETQ. This CDR3 has 12 amino acids. The V and J ends lost 5 bases and 5 bases, in that order; junction bases with no gene match: 3. Written as DNA, the CDR3 is TGCGCCAGCAGGCTGGGGGGGGAGACCCAGTACTTC. Translating gives CASRLGGETQYF.

This chain links TRBV28 with TRBJ2-1; 13 bases fit TRBD2. This CDR3 comprises 20 residues. V lost 2 bases, J lost 0 bases, and 10 bases stayed unmatched. Germline CDR1 is MDHEN and CDR2 is SYDVKM. DNA of the CDR3: TGTGCCAGCAGTTTACCCGGGACTAGCGGGGCAGTGGGCTCCTACAATGAGCAGTTCTTC. Protein product: CASSLPGTSGAVGSYNEQFF.

This clonotype occurred many times. This sequence joins TRBV11-2 and TRBJ2-1; D call uncertain. Germline CDR1 and CDR2: SGHAT and FQNNGV. This CDR3 is 13 amino acids long. The germline V and J ends were trimmed by 5 bases and 4 bases, with 9 bases remaining between them. The CDR3 spells CASSGVLYNEQFF. The CDR3 DNA reads TGTGCCAGCAGCGGGGTTCTTTACAATGAGCAGTTCTTC.